These T cell receptor beta chains were read from a single sample in a study of blood T cell repertoires in COVID-19. The table came from immunoSEQ multiplex PCR; TCRdb's copy has only in-frame clones and leaves some out. In the table there are hundreds of thousands of clones, approximately 87% of which are singletons. The sequenced material came from peripheral blood. These receptors were obtained from a woman between 50 and 59 years old with active or convalescent COVID-19. CDR3s include the opening cysteine and the closing phenylalanine or tryptophan. Fields, in order: V gene, J gene, D gene, clone size, CDR3 DNA, CDR3 protein. D genes are given only for firm matches. The listing skips clone size in some rows; elsewhere it reads once, few, many or a size class.

TRBV7-2,TRBJ1-5,TRBD1,-,TGTGCCAGCAGCTCGACAGGGCTCAGCAATCAGCCCCAGCATTTT,CASSSTGLSNQPQHF
TRBV18,TRBJ1-1,-,-,TGTGCCAGCTCACCACCGGTGTCGACAGGCGATAACACTGAAGCTTTCTTT,CASSPPVSTGDNTEAFF
TRBV6-6,TRBJ1-5,TRBD1,-,TGTGCCAGCAGTTTTCGGACAGGGGGAAGCAATCAGCCCCAGCATTTT,CASSFRTGGSNQPQHF
TRBV21-1,TRBJ2-3,-,-,TGTGCCAGCAGCCATCCCCGGGGACTAGCGGGAGTATTCCAAATTAGCACAGATACGCAGTATTTT,CASSHPRGLAGVFQISTDTQYF
TRBV9,TRBJ2-2,TRBD2,-,TGTGCCAGCAGCGTAGATTTGGGACTAGGGTCCACCGGGGAGCTGTTTTTT,CASSVDLGLGSTGELFF
TRBV7-9,TRBJ2-1,-,-,TGTGCCAGCAGCCACAGTTACAATGAGCAGTTCTTC,CASSHSYNEQFF
TRBV27,TRBJ1-1,-,few,TGTGCCAGCAGTTTATTGGGGGGGGCGACCACTGAAGCTTTCTTT,CASSLLGGATTEAFF
TRBV5-1,TRBJ2-7,TRBD2,-,TGCGCCAGCAGCCCCGTAAACGGGAGGGACGAGCAGTACTTC,CASSPVNGRDEQYF
TRBV3-1/TRBV3-2,TRBJ2-5,TRBD1,-,TGTGCCAGCAGCCAAGATCCCCCGGGGGCGACAGGGGGCCAAGAGACCCAGTACTTC,CASSQDPPGATGGQETQYF
TRBV7-7,TRBJ2-7,TRBD1,few,TGTGCTAGCAGCTTCGGACAGGGAGGCGAGCAGTACTTC,CASSFGQGGEQYF
TRBV19,TRBJ2-3,-,-,TGTGCCAGTAGTATCCAGGACTATAGGACGCAGTATTTT,CASSIQDYRTQYF
TRBV20-1,TRBJ1-2,-,once,TGCAGGGCTAGTGTTCGGGGTGGCTACACCTTC,CRASVRGGYTF
TRBV2,TRBJ1-2,TRBD1,-,TGTGCCAGCGTGGGATGGGACAGGGGGCGGAAAGGCTATGGCTACACCTTC,CASVGWDRGRKGYGYTF
TRBV5-1,TRBJ1-2,TRBD1,-,TGCGCCAGCAGCACAACCCCAGGGGGCGACTATGGCTACACCTTC,CASSTTPGGDYGYTF
TRBV29-1,TRBJ2-3,-,-,TGCAGCGTTGAGGGGAGGGGGACCCAGGCAGATACGCAGTATTTT,CSVEGRGTQADTQYF
TRBV24-1,TRBJ1-5,TRBD1,-,TGTGCCACCAGTGCAGAGACAGGGAAAAGCAATCAGCCCCAGCATTTT,CATSAETGKSNQPQHF
TRBV6-5,TRBJ1-4,-,-,TGTGCCAGCAGTTACGACAGGACAAATGAAAAACTGTTTTTT,CASSYDRTNEKLFF
TRBV6-2/TRBV6-3,TRBJ2-7,-,-,TGTGCCAGCAGTTACCCCCAGTGGGCCGAGCAGTACTTC,CASSYPQWAEQYF
TRBV2,TRBJ2-7,TRBD2,-,TGTGCCAGCAGTGGACTAGCGGGACCCTACGAGCAGTACTTC,CASSGLAGPYEQYF
TRBV7-2,TRBJ2-3,TRBD2,-,TGTGCCAGCAGCTTAGAAGCAGTAGCGGGGGGGCGGAATACGCAGTATTTT,CASSLEAVAGGRNTQYF
TRBV6-5,TRBJ2-3,TRBD2,-,TGTGCCAGTTCTCTTAGCGGGAGGGAAGATACGCAGTATTTT,CASSLSGREDTQYF
TRBV4-3,TRBJ2-7,TRBD2,-,TGCGCCAGCAGCCAAGCACGGCCCGGGGGGGACCCATCCTCCTACGAGCAGTACTTC,CASSQARPGGDPSSYEQYF
TRBV6-6,TRBJ2-7,-,-,TGTGCCAGCGCGGACAGCCTCTACGAGCAGTACTTC,CASADSLYEQYF
TRBV18,TRBJ2-7,TRBD2,-,TGTGCCAGCTCCCTCGGGGCGGGAGCCTACGAGCAGTACTTC,CASSLGAGAYEQYF
TRBV6-2/TRBV6-3,TRBJ1-1,-,-,TGTGCCAGCAGTTACAGATCAGGATTGGACACTGAAGCTTTCTTT,CASSYRSGLDTEAFF
TRBV5-6,TRBJ1-3,TRBD1,-,TGTGCCAGCAGTCGACAGGGTGGGAGTGGAAACACCATATATTTT,CASSRQGGSGNTIYF
TRBV4-3,TRBJ2-1,-,-,TGCGCCAGCAGCCAAGAGAGGCTCAGAAGCAATGAGCAGTTCTTC,CASSQERLRSNEQFF
TRBV4-1,TRBJ2-7,TRBD1,-,TGCGCCAGCAGCCAAAGGGACAGGGTTTACGAGCAGTACTTC,CASSQRDRVYEQYF
TRBV28,TRBJ1-1,-,-,TGTGCCAGCAGTTTACCCGCCAGGCTCGGAGCTTTCTTT,CASSLPARLGAFF
TRBV4-2,TRBJ1-5,TRBD1,-,TGTGCCAGCAGCCGTCAGGGGGAGGAGGGTCAGCCCCAGCATTTT,CASSRQGEEGQPQHF
TRBV10-3,TRBJ2-7,TRBD2,-,TGTGCCATCAGCCCGGGACTAGCGGGGAGACCAACCTCCTACGAGCAGTACTTC,CAISPGLAGRPTSYEQYF
TRBV6-6,TRBJ1-1,-,-,TGTGCCAGCAGTAACACGGGGGGGGCGGCTACTGAAGCTTTCTTT,CASSNTGGAATEAFF
TRBV27,TRBJ2-1,-,-,TGTGCCAGCAGCACTGGTCGATGGTACAATGAGCAGTTCTTC,CASSTGRWYNEQFF
TRBV4-1,TRBJ1-1,TRBD1,-,TGCGCCAGCAGCCAGCCGGGACAGGGAGCCACTGAAGCTTTCTTT,CASSQPGQGATEAFF
TRBV28,TRBJ2-7,-,few,TGTGCCGCCAACATGGGAAGAGGGAGCTCCTACGAGCAGTACTTC,CAANMGRGSSYEQYF
TRBV7-9,TRBJ2-3,TRBD2,once,TGTGCCAGCAGCTTATTTTCCCGAGGACTAGCGGGTTCTTCAGATACGCAGTATTTT,CASSLFSRGLAGSSDTQYF
TRBV28,TRBJ1-4,-,few,TGTGCCAGCAGTTTACTGACAGGAGAAAATGAAAAACTGTTTTTT,CASSLLTGENEKLFF
TRBV5-1,TRBJ1-5,-,few,TGCGCCAGCAGCTTGGGGGAGAGCAATCAGCCCCAGCATTTT,CASSLGESNQPQHF
TRBV28,TRBJ1-1,-,-,TGTGCCAGCAGTTTCCTCCTGTTAGGCAGGCCGAAGAATAAGGTCACTGAAGCTTTCTTT,CASSFLLLGRPKNKVTEAFF
TRBV12-3/TRBV12-4,TRBJ2-7,TRBD2,once,TGTGCCAGCAGCCGACTAGCGAGCCTTCCGCACTTC,CASSRLASLPHF
TRBV24-1,TRBJ2-3,-,-,TGTGCCACCAGTGACTCCTACACAGATACGCAGTATTTT,CATSDSYTDTQYF
TRBV18,TRBJ1-5,TRBD1,-,TGTGCCAGCTCATCAGGACAGGCTAGCAATCAGCCCCAGCATTTT,CASSSGQASNQPQHF
TRBV6-5,TRBJ1-1,TRBD1,few,TGTGCCAGCAGGCTCGGAACAGGGGGCACTGAAGCTTTCTTT,CASRLGTGGTEAFF
TRBV5-1,TRBJ1-6,-,-,TGCGCCAGCAGCTTCAGACAGCCCGATCACTCACCCCTCCACTTT,CASSFRQPDHSPLHF
TRBV4-1,TRBJ1-2,TRBD1,-,TGCGCCAGCAGCCAAGATAGTGCAGGGGGCTTTCGTGGCTACACCTTC,CASSQDSAGGFRGYTF
TRBV27,TRBJ1-6,-,-,TGTGCCAGCAGTTTATTTGGCAGGGAATCACCCCTCCACTTT,CASSLFGRESPLHF
TRBV30,TRBJ1-1,-,few,TGTGCCTGGACAGGGGTAACTGAAGCTTTCTTT,CAWTGVTEAFF
TRBV5-1,TRBJ1-2,-,-,TGCGCCAGCAGCTTGGGCGGGACCGCCGCCGACAACTATGGCTACACCTTC,CASSLGGTAADNYGYTF
TRBV7-9,TRBJ1-1,-,once,TGTGCCAGCAGCACGAGCCTCGGCACTGAAGCTTTCTTT,CASSTSLGTEAFF
TRBV7-3,TRBJ2-1,-,once,TGTGCCAGCAGCTCGGCGGGGCCGGTTAATGAGCAGTTCTTC,CASSSAGPVNEQFF
TRBV11-3,TRBJ2-7,-,-,TGTGCCAGCAGCTTAGATGGCCAGTCACCCTCCTACGAGCAGTACTTC,CASSLDGQSPSYEQYF
TRBV9,TRBJ1-1,TRBD1,-,TGTGCCAGCAGCGCCCCAGGGGGTCGCACTGAAGCTTTCTTT,CASSAPGGRTEAFF
TRBV11-1,TRBJ2-1,-,-,TGTGCCAGCAGCGCCCATGCGGGGTTTCAGGACAATGAGCAGTTCTTC,CASSAHAGFQDNEQFF
TRBV3-1/TRBV3-2,TRBJ1-3,-,few,TGTGCCAGCAACTCAGGGACTGGAAACACCATATATTTT,CASNSGTGNTIYF
TRBV11-2,TRBJ1-6,TRBD1,-,TGTGCCAGCAGCTTAGTCCCCGCGGGACAGGGGGACTCACCCCTCCACTTT,CASSLVPAGQGDSPLHF
TRBV5-5,TRBJ1-5,TRBD1,-,TGTGCCAGCAGCAAAGGGACAGATGGCCAGCCCCAGCATTTT,CASSKGTDGQPQHF
TRBV15,TRBJ2-1,-,-,TGTGCCACCAGTGGAGGGAAGGGCAATGAGCAGTTCTTC,CATSGGKGNEQFF